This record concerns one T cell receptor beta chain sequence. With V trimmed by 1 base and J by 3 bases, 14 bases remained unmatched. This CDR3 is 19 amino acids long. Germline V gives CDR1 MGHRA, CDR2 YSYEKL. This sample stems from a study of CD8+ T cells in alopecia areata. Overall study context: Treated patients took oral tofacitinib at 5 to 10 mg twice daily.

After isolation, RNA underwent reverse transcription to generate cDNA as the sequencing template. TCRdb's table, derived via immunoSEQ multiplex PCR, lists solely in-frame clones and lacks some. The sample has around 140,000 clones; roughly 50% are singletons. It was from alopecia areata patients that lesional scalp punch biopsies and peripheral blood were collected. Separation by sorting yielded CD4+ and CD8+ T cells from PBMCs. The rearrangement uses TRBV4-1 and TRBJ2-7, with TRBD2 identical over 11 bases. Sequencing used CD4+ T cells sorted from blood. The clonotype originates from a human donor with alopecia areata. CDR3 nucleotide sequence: TGCGCCAGCAGCCAAGGACAACTCTCGGGACTAGCGGAAATCTACGAGCAGTACTTC. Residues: CASSQGQLSGLAEIYEQYF.